The T cell receptor beta chain described here comes from a study of regulatory T cells in long-lasting Graves disease. Time point here: newly diagnosed GD, antithyroid drugs for less than 3 months. With RNA extracted from PBMCs as input, the TCR library was made. Concerning this clonotype: This likely came from a read error, as a far larger clone is one base away.

iRepertoire HTBI primers and Arm-PCR of CDR3 regions built TCR beta libraries. One entry per CDR3 protein results from TCRdb running MiXCR on the multiplex PCR reads. The sample carries 200,000 to 300,000 distinct CDR3 sequences, 20% recorded once. This clonotype originated in a female donor with Graves disease. The specimen was peripheral blood mononuclear cells (PBMCs), collected at new diagnosis, from a patient treated with antithyroid drugs.

The CDR3, as DNA: TGTGCCAGCAGCCCGACGGCTTACATAGCCTACGAGCAGTTCTTC. Translated, it gives CASSPTAYIAYEQFF. J is TRBJ2-1 and V is TRBV3-1; D is undetermined. This CDR3 has 15 amino acids. V lost 4 bases and J 10 bases, leaving 20 bases between the germline ends. Germline CDR1 is LGHDT and CDR2 is YNNKEL (reference sequence).